This T cell receptor (beta chain) was sequenced during a study of T cell changes during pregnancy in multiple sclerosis. Profiling relied on immunoSEQ multiplex PCR, and the TCRdb table lists in-frame clones only, not all of them. The sample consists of fewer than 150,000 clones, 95% to 98% of them appearing once. This CDR3 spans 13 amino acids. Germline-derived CDR1 and CDR2 are SGHNT and YYREEE (reference sequence). The V end lost 0 bases, the J end lost 4 bases, and 8 bases lay between the germline ends. This specimen was peripheral blood, taken after pregnancy. The clonotype comes from a female donor with multiple sclerosis, enrolled in a pregnancy study. The chain couples TRBV5-4 to TRBJ2-7; tentatively, D is TRBD1 (6 bases). This chain's CDR3 is CASSLVQGYEQYF. The CDR3 DNA sequence: TGTGCCAGCAGCTTGGTCCAGGGGTACGAGCAGTACTTC.